Listed below are T cell receptor beta chains from one sample, sequenced in a study of PD-L1 blockade in urothelial cancer. TCRdb's table, derived via immunoSEQ multiplex PCR, lists solely in-frame clones and lacks some. In the table there are 27,000 or so clones, more than 85% of which are singletons. Material: PBMCs, obtained around atezolizumab (anti-PD-L1) treatment. The origin of the receptors is a man aged 45-65 years with urothelial cancer. Both conserved end residues are part of each CDR3. The D gene is left open where the match is weak. Some rows mark clone size as missing; the rest say once, few, many or name a class of expanded clone.

j_gene,d_gene,abundance,v_gene,CDR3aa,CDR3nt
TRBJ2-1,TRBD2,-,TRBV19,CASNGGLAGGEQFF,TGTGCCAGTAATGGGGGACTAGCGGGGGGTGAGCAGTTCTTC
TRBJ2-1,-,-,TRBV14,CASSRSASKFF,TGTGCCAGCAGCCGGTCTGCGAGTAAGTTCTTC
TRBJ2-7,TRBD1,-,TRBV27,CASSSRGTGPYEQYF,TGTGCCAGCAGTTCCCGGGGGACAGGACCGTACGAGCAGTACTTC
TRBJ1-5,-,-,TRBV6-6,CASSWTPNQPQHF,TGTGCCAGCAGCTGGACACCAAATCAGCCCCAGCATTTT
TRBJ1-1,-,once,TRBV6-1,CASSWNTEAFF,TGTGCCAGCAGCTGGAACACTGAAGCTTTCTTT
TRBJ2-5,-,-,TRBV19,CASSALQGGETQYF,TGTGCCAGTAGTGCACTCCAGGGAGGAGAGACCCAGTACTTC
TRBJ1-4,-,-,TRBV10-2,CASSESGRVTEKLFF,TGCGCCAGCAGTGAGTCGGGCAGGGTAACTGAAAAACTGTTTTTT
TRBJ2-7,TRBD1,-,TRBV5-6,CASSLDWTGRYEQYF,TGTGCCAGCAGCTTGGATTGGACAGGGCGCTACGAGCAGTACTTC
TRBJ2-1,TRBD2,-,TRBV5-1,CASSPGLAGVWFNEQFF,TGCGCCAGCAGCCCCGGACTAGCGGGAGTGTGGTTCAATGAGCAGTTCTTC
TRBJ2-7,-,-,TRBV29-1,CSVAGLRGYEQYF,TGCAGCGTTGCAGGGCTCCGCGGTTACGAGCAGTACTTC
TRBJ2-5,-,-,TRBV28,CASSPFEEETQYF,TGTGCCAGCAGCCCCTTTGAGGAAGAGACCCAGTACTTC
TRBJ2-1,TRBD2,-,TRBV7-3,CASSSSLAGGTYNEQFF,TGTGCCAGCAGCTCCAGTCTAGCGGGGGGGACCTACAATGAGCAGTTCTTC
TRBJ1-2,-,-,TRBV30,CAWSNRINYGYTF,TGTGCCTGGAGCAACAGGATTAACTATGGCTACACCTTC
TRBJ1-4,TRBD1,-,TRBV28,CASSHQGARVKLFF,TGTGCCAGCAGTCATCAGGGGGCGCGGGTAAAACTGTTTTTT
TRBJ2-1,-,-,TRBV7-9,CASSSGWLRDGSEQFF,TGTGCCAGCAGCTCAGGGTGGCTTAGGGACGGGAGTGAGCAGTTCTTC
TRBJ1-3,-,-,TRBV6-5,CASSYQWGDTIYF,TGTGCCAGCAGTTATCAGTGGGGGGACACCATATATTTT
TRBJ2-7,TRBD1,-,TRBV7-9,CASSSIQGEVEQYF,TGTGCCAGCAGTTCCATCCAGGGGGAAGTCGAGCAGTACTTC
TRBJ2-1,-,-,TRBV9,CASSAHAGPDGNEQFF,TGTGCCAGCAGCGCCCACGCGGGACCAGATGGCAATGAGCAGTTCTTC
TRBJ2-7,-,-,TRBV2,CASSEAEQSEQYF,TGTGCCAGCAGTGAAGCGGAACAGAGCGAGCAGTACTTC
TRBJ2-3,-,few,TRBV2,CASGSRGGDTQYF,TGTGCCAGCGGGAGTCGGGGTGGAGATACGCAGTATTTT
TRBJ1-2,TRBD1,-,TRBV5-1,CASSSQGYDGYTF,TGCGCCAGCAGCTCACAGGGGTATGATGGCTACACCTTC
TRBJ1-5,TRBD1,-,TRBV7-6,CASSPGTDPNQPQHF,TGTGCCAGCAGCCCGGGGACAGACCCCAATCAGCCCCAGCATTTT
TRBJ2-1,TRBD2,-,TRBV7-3,CASSFFGAETSNDEQFF,TGTGCCAGCAGCTTTTTCGGGGCCGAGACTAGCAACGATGAGCAGTTCTTC
TRBJ2-7,-,-,TRBV18,CASSPTTQGGEQYF,TGTGCCAGCTCACCCACAACCCAAGGCGGCGAGCAGTACTTC
TRBJ1-6,TRBD1,few,TRBV19,CASKPGTGITNSPLHF,TGTGCCAGTAAACCCGGGACAGGGATTACTAATTCACCCCTCCACTTT
TRBJ2-1,-,-,TRBV21-1,CASSSRLAGGRYNEQFF,TGTGCCAGCAGTTCTAGACTAGCGGGGGGCCGGTACAATGAGCAGTTCTTC
TRBJ2-5,TRBD2,-,TRBV4-3,CASSQDGVAGQETQYF,TGCGCCAGCAGCCAAGATGGGGTAGCGGGTCAAGAGACCCAGTACTTC
TRBJ1-4,-,-,TRBV5-1,CASSLVPTTGTNEKLFF,TGCGCCAGCAGCTTGGTCCCTACTACAGGGACTAATGAAAAACTGTTTTTT
TRBJ2-7,-,-,TRBV29-1,CSVGGGYEQYF,TGCAGCGTTGGGGGCGGTTACGAGCAGTACTTC
TRBJ1-6,TRBD1,-,TRBV5-1,CASSSPGQGVSPLHF,TGCGCCAGCAGCTCTCCGGGACAGGGGGTCTCACCCCTCCACTTT
TRBJ2-5,-,few,TRBV28,CASSFLAGGETQYF,-
TRBJ2-1,TRBD1,-,TRBV7-9,CASSPSTGDNEQFF,TGTGCCAGCAGCCCGTCTACAGGGGACAATGAGCAGTTCTTC
TRBJ2-7,TRBD2,once,TRBV28,CASRIAGGRYEQYF,TGTGCCAGCAGGATAGCGGGAGGTAGATACGAGCAGTACTTC
TRBJ2-1,TRBD2,-,TRBV7-9,CASSFGTSGGADQFF,TGTGCCAGCAGCTTCGGGACTAGCGGGGGGGCCGATCAGTTCTTC
TRBJ2-2,TRBD2,-,TRBV4-2,CASSQVSGGAFTGELFF,TGTGCCAGCAGCCAAGTCAGCGGGGGGGCCTTCACCGGGGAGCTGTTTTTT
TRBJ2-7,-,-,TRBV11-3,CASSLGRTSYEQYF,TGTGCCAGCAGCTTAGGTCGGACTTCCTACGAGCAGTACTTC
TRBJ1-4,TRBD1,-,TRBV10-1,CASSEGPQGAPNEKLFF,TGCGCCAGCAGTGAGGGACCACAGGGGGCGCCTAATGAAAAACTGTTTTTT
TRBJ2-1,TRBD2,once,TRBV9,CASSVSGGLTYNEQFF,TGTGCCAGCAGCGTGAGCGGGGGGCTAACCTACAATGAGCAGTTCTTC
TRBJ2-2,TRBD1,-,TRBV19,CASSTDRVVGELFF,TGTGCCAGTAGTACCGACAGGGTGGTCGGGGAGCTGTTTTTT
TRBJ1-5,-,-,TRBV27,CASSLVGSGQPQHF,TGTGCCAGCAGTTTAGTGGGTTCGGGTCAGCCCCAGCATTTT
TRBJ2-5,-,-,TRBV7-9,CASSFQGKTQYF,TGTGCCAGCAGCTTCCAGGGCAAGACCCAGTACTTC
TRBJ2-2,TRBD1,-,TRBV10-3,CATHRTGNTGELFF,TGTGCCACCCACCGGACAGGGAACACCGGGGAGCTGTTTTTT
TRBJ2-1,TRBD2,-,TRBV4-2,CASSLNSGGDGVSLFF,TGTGCCAGCAGCCTAAATAGCGGGGGGGACGGGGTGTCGCTGTTCTTC
TRBJ2-3,TRBD2,-,TRBV6-1,CASSEALASGGADTQYF,TGTGCCAGCAGTGAAGCGTTGGCTAGCGGGGGCGCAGATACGCAGTATTTT
TRBJ2-7,-,-,TRBV7-7,CASSPSGGSYEQYF,TGTGCTAGCAGCCCCTCTGGCGGATCCTACGAGCAGTACTTC
TRBJ2-3,TRBD2,-,TRBV6-1,CASRLAGNPDTQYF,TGTGCCAGCAGACTAGCGGGAAATCCAGATACGCAGTATTTT
TRBJ2-1,-,-,TRBV5-1,CASSFSGDEQFF,TGCGCCAGCAGCTTTTCGGGGGATGAGCAGTTCTTC
TRBJ2-5,-,-,TRBV19,CASGAGGLQETQYF,TGTGCCAGTGGGGCCGGGGGTTTACAAGAGACCCAGTACTTC